This T cell receptor beta chain was captured in a study of CD8 T cells in Susac syndrome. Reverse transcription of about 0.5 to 1 ug RNA was carried out with random hexamers. Coverage of TCR beta CDR3 amplification by immunoSEQ multiplex PCR extended to 54 Vbeta and 13 Jbeta. TCRdb independently ran MiXCR on the immunoSEQ multiplex PCR reads; one entry per CDR3 protein. In the table there are approximately 170,000 distinct CDR3 sequences, roughly 95% of which are singletons. This CDR3 is 14 amino acids long. The V end lost 0 bases, the J end lost 3 bases, and 11 bases lay between the germline ends. In germline, CDR1 is GTSNPN, CDR2 SVGIG (reference sequence). It was treatment-naive patients with stable or active relapsing-remitting disease who made up the multiple sclerosis controls.

The TCR originated in a human donor with multiple sclerosis. Sample: CD4+ T cells from PBMCs. This sequence joins TRBV30 and TRBJ1-2; no reliable D call. The CDR3 reads CAWSVMGSYYGYTF. The DNA of the CDR3 is TGTGCCTGGAGTGTTATGGGCAGCTACTATGGCTACACCTTC.